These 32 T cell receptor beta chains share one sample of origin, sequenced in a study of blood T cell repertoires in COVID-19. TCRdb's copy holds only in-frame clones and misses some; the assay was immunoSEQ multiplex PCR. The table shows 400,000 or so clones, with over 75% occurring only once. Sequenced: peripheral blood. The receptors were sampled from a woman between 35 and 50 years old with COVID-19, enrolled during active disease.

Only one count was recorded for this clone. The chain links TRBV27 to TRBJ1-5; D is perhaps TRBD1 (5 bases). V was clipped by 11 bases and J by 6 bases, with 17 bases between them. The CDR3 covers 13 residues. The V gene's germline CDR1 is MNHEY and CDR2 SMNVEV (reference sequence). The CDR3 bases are TGTGCCTCAGCCCGGGGGGACGGTCAGCCCCAGCATTTT. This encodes CASARGDGQPQHF.

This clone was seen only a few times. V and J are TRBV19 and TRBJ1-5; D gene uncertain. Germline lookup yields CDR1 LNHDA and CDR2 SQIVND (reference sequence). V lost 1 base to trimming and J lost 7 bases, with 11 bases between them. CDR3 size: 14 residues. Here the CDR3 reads CASSIGGRGQPQHF. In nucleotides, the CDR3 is TGTGCCAGTAGTATAGGAGGGCGGGGACAGCCCCAGCATTTT. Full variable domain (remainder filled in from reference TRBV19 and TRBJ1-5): DGGITQSPKYLFRKEGQNVTLSCEQNLNHDAMYWYRQDPGQGLRLIYYSQIVNDFQKGDIAEGYSVSREKKESFPLTVTSAQKNPTAFYLCASSIGGRGQPQHFGDGTRLSIL.

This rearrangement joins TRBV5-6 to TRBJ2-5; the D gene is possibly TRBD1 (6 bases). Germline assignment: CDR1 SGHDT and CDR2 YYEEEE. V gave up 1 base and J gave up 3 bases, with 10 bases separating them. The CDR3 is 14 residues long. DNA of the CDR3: TGTGCCAGCAGCTTGAAGGGGGTAAAAGAGACCCAGTACTTC. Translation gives CASSLKGVKETQYF.

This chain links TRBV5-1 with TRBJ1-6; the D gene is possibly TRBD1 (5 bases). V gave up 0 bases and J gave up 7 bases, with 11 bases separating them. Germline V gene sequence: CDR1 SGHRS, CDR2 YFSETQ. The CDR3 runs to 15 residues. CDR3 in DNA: TGCGCCAGCAGCTTGGAAGGGGCGCGGAATTCACCCCTCCACTTT. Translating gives CASSLEGARNSPLHF.

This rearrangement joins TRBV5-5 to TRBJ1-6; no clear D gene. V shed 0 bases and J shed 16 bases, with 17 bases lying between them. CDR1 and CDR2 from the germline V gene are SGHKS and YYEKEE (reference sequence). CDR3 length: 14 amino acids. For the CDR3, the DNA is TGTGCCAGCAGCTTGGAATATAAGGTGCCAGGACTCCACTTT. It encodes CASSLEYKVPGLHF. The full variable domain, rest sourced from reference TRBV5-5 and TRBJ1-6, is DAGVTQSPTHLIKTRGQQVTLRCSPISGHKSVSWYQQVLGQGPQFIFQYYEKEERGRGNFPDRFSARQFPNYSSELNVNALLLGDSALYLCASSLEYKVPGLHFGNGTRLTVT.

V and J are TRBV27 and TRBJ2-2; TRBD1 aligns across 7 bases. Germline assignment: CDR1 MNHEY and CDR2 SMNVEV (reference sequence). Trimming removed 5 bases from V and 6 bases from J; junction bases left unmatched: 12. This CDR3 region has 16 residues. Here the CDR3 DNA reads TGTGCCAGCAGTCTGATCGGACAGGCCCGGGCCGGGGAGCTGTTTTTT. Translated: CASSLIGQARAGELFF.

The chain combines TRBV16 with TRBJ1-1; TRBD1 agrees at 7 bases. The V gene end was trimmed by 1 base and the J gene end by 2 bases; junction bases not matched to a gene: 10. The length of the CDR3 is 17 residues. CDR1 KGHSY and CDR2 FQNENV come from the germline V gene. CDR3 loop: CASSQWELRGSNTEAFF. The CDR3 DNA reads TGTGCCAGCAGCCAATGGGAACTCAGGGGGTCCAACACTGAAGCTTTCTTT. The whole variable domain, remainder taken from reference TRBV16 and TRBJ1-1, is GEEVAQTPKHLVRGEGQKAKLYCAPIKGHSYVFWYQQVLKNEFKFLISFQNENVFDETGMPKERFSAKCLPNSPCSLEIQATKLEDSAVYFCASSQWELRGSNTEAFFGQGTRLTVV.

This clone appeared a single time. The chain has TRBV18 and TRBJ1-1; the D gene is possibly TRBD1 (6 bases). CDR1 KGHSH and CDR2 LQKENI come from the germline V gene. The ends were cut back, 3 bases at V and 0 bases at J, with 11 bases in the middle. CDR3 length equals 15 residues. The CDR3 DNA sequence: TGTGCCAGCTCACCCGGCCGGACAGTGAACACTGAAGCTTTCTTT. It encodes CASSPGRTVNTEAFF.

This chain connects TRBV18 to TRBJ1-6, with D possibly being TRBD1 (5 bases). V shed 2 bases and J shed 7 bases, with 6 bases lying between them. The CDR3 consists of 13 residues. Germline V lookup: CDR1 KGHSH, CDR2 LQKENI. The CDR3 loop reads CASSPGGNSPLHF. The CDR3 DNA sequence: TGTGCCAGCTCACCAGGGGGGAATTCACCCCTCCACTTT.

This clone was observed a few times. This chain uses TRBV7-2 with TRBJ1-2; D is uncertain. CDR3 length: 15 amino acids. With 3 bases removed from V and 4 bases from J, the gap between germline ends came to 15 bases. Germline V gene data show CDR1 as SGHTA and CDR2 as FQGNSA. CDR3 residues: CASSFPSRQFYGYTF. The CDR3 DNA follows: TGTGCCAGCAGCTTCCCTTCTCGTCAGTTCTATGGCTACACCTTC.

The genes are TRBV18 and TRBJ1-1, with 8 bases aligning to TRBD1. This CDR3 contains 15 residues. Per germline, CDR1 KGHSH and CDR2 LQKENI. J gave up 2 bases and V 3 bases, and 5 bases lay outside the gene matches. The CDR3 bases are TGTGCCAGCTCACCTCGGACAGGGATAAACACTGAAGCTTTCTTT. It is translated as CASSPRTGINTEAFF.

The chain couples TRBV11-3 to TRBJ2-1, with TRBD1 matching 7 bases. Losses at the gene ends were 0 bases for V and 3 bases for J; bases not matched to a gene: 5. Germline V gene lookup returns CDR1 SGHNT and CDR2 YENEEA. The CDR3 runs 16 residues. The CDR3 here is CASSLEGTADYNEQFF. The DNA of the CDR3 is TGTGCCAGCAGCTTAGAGGGGACAGCCGACTACAATGAGCAGTTCTTC.

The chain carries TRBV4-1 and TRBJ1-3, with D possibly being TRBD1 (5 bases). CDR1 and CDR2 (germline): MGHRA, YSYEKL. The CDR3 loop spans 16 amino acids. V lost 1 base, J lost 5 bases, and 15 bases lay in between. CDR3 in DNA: TGCGCCAGCAGCCAAGTGATGGCAGGGAGGCGAAACACCATATATTTT. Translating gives CASSQVMAGRRNTIYF.

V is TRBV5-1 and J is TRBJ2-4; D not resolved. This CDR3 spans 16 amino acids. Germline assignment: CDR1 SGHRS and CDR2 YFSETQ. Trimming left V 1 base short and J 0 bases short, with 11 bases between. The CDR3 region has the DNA TGCGCCAGCAGCTTGACCGTTACTTTAGCCAAAAACATTCAGTACTTC. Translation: CASSLTVTLAKNIQYF.

CDR3 sequence (DNA): TGTGCCAGCAGGGTCCGGGAGTGCACAGATACGCAGTATTTT. It encodes CASRVRECTDTQYF. This chain links TRBV6-4 with TRBJ2-3, with D possibly being TRBD2 (6 bases). The germline V gene has CDR1 MRHNA and CDR2 SNTAGT. This CDR3 is 14 amino acids long. Trimming took off 6 bases at V and 1 base at J, with 11 bases between the two ends.

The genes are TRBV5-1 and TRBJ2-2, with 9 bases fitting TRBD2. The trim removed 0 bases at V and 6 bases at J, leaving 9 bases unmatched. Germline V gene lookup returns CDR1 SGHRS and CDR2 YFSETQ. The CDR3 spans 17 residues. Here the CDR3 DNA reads TGCGCCAGCAGCTTGGTACTAGCGGGTTCTTATTCCGGGGAGCTGTTTTTT. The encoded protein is CASSLVLAGSYSGELFF.

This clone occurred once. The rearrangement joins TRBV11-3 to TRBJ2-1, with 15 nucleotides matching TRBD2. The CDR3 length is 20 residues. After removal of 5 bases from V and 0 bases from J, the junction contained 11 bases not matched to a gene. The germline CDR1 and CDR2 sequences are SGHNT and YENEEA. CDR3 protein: CASSPGTSGRTQSSYNEQFF. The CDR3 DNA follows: TGTGCCAGCAGCCCCGGGACTAGCGGGAGGACCCAAAGCTCCTACAATGAGCAGTTCTTC.

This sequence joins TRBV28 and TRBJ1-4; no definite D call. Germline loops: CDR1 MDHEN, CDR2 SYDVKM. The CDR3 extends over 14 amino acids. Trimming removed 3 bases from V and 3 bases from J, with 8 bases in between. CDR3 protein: CASSFLPSNEKLFF. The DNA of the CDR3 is TGTGCCAGCAGTTTTCTCCCTTCTAATGAAAAACTGTTTTTT.

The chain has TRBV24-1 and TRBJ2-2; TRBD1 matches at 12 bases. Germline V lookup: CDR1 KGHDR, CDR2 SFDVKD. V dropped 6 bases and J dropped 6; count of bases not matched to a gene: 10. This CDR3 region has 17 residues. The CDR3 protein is CATSPSPGTGGPGELFF. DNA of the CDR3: TGTGCCACCAGTCCTTCCCCCGGGACAGGGGGCCCCGGGGAGCTGTTTTTT.

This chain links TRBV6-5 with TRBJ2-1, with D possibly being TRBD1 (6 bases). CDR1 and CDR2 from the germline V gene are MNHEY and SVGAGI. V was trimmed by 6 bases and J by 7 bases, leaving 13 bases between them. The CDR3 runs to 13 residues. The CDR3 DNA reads TGTGCCAGCAGGAGTCTACAGGGTAATGAGCAGTTCTTC. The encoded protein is CASRSLQGNEQFF.

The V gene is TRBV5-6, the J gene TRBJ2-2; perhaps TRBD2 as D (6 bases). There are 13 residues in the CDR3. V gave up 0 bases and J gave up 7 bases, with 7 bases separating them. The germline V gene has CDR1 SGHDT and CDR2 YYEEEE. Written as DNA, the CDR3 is TGTGCCAGCAGCTTGGGGAGGGTCGGGGAGCTGTTTTTT. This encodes CASSLGRVGELFF.

The CDR3 DNA reads TGCGCCAGCAGCTCCTCACAGGGAGGGAATGAAAAACTGTTTTTT. It encodes CASSSSQGGNEKLFF. V usage is TRBV5-1 and J usage is TRBJ1-4; D might be TRBD1 (6 bases). Germline V gene data show CDR1 as SGHRS and CDR2 as YFSETQ. The CDR3 is 15 residues long. V lost 3 bases to trimming and J lost 5 bases, with 14 bases between them.

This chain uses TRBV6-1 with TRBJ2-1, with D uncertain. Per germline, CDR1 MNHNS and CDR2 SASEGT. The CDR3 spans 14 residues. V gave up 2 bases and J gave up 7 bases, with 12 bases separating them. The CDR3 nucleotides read TGTGCCAGCAGTGAACCCCCCTCCGGGAATGAGCAGTTCTTC. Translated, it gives CASSEPPSGNEQFF.

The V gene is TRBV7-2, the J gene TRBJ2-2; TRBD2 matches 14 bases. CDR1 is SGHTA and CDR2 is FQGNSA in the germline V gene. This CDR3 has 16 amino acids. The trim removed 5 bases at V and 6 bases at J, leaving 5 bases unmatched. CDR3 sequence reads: CASSPAGLAGAGELFF. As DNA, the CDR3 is TGTGCCAGCAGCCCAGCGGGACTAGCGGGGGCCGGGGAGCTGTTTTTT.

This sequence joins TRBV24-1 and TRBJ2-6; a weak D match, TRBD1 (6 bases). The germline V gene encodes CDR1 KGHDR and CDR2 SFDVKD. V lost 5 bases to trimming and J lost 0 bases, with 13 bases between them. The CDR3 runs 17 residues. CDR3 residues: CATSGETGSSGANVLTF. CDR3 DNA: TGTGCCACCAGTGGAGAGACAGGATCCTCTGGGGCCAACGTCCTGACTTTC.

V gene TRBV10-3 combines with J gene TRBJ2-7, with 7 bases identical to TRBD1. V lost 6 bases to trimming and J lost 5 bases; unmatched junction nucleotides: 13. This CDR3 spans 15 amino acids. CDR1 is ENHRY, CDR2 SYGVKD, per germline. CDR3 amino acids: CAIRGFDREPDEQYF. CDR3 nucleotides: TGTGCCATCAGGGGGTTTGACAGGGAGCCGGACGAGCAGTACTTC.

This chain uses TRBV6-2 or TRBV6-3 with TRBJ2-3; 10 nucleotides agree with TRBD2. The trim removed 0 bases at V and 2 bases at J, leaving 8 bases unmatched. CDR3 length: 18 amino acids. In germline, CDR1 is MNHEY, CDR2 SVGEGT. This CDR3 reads CASSYSALTSGDTDTQYF. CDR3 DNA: TGTGCCAGCAGTTACTCAGCCCTTACTAGCGGGGACACAGATACGCAGTATTTT.

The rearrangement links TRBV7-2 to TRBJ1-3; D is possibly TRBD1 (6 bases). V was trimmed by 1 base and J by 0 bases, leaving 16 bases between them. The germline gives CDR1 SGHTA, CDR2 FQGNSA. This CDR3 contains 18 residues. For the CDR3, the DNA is TGTGCCAGCAGCTTAGGGGGGCCCGGACTGTCCTCTGGAAACACCATATATTTT. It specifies CASSLGGPGLSSGNTIYF.

The CDR3 nucleotides are TGTGCCAGCACCAGGACCCGGGGGACCACTGAAGCTTTCTTT. Amino acids: CASTRTRGTTEAFF. The rearrangement uses TRBV6-1 and TRBJ1-1, with D maybe TRBD1 (5 bases). This CDR3 contains 14 residues. Germline V lookup: CDR1 MNHNS, CDR2 SASEGT. Trimming cost V 7 bases and J 4 bases, with 16 bases left between them.

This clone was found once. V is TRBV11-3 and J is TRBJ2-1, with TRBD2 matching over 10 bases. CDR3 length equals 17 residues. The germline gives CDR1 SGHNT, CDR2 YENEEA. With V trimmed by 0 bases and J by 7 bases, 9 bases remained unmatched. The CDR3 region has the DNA TGTGCCAGCAGCTTAGACGGGCTAGCGGGAGTGACAAATGAGCAGTTCTTC. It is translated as CASSLDGLAGVTNEQFF.

CDR3 loop: CASSAGSDSYYGYTF. As DNA, the CDR3 is TGTGCCAGCAGCGCGGGGTCGGACAGCTACTATGGCTACACCTTC. This chain uses TRBV9 with TRBJ1-2; a weak D match, TRBD1 (6 bases). Germline-derived CDR1 and CDR2 are SGDLS and YYNGEE. The CDR3 is made up of 15 amino acids. The V end was cut by 3 bases, the J end by 3 bases, with 15 bases between.

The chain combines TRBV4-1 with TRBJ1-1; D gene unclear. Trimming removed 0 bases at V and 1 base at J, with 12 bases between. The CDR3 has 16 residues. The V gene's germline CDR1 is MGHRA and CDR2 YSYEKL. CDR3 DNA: TGCGCCAGCAGCCAAGATAGGCCGGGTCGGAACACTGAAGCTTTCTTT. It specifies CASSQDRPGRNTEAFF.